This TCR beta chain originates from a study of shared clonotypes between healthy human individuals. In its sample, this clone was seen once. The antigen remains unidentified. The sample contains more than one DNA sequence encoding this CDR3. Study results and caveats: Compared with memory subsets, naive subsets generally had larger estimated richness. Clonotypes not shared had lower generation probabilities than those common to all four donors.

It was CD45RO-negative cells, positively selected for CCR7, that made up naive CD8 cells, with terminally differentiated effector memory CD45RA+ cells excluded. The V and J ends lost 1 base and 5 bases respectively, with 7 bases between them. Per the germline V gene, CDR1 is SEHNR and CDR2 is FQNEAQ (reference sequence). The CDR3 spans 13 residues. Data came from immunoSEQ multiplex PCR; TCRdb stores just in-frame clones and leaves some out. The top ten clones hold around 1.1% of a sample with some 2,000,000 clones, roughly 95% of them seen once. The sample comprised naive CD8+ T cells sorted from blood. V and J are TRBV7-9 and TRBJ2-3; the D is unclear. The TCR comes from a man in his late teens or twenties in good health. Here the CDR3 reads CASSLDGLDTQYF. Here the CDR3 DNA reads TGTGCCAGCAGCTTAGATGGGCTAGATACGCAGTATTTT.